This T cell receptor beta chain emerged from a study of response to subunit inactivated influenza vaccine. Overall study findings and caveats: The authors suggested that every seasonal influenza vaccination recruits few new T cells.

TCRdb independently ran MiXCR on the RT-PCR reads; one entry per CDR3 protein. The sample holds around 480,000 distinct CDR3 sequences; 16% are singletons and the top ten take less than 4%. Concerning this clonotype itself: Its antigen is not identified.

V shed 6 bases and J 5 bases; nucleotides not matched to a gene: 9. The CDR3 loop spans 14 amino acids. Germline CDR1 and CDR2: MNHNS and SASEGT. V usage is TRBV6-1 and J usage is TRBJ1-2; TRBD1 matches 7 bases. This TCR derives from a man aged 45-69 years who received an inactivated influenza vaccine. Material: CD4+ T cells sorted from PBMCs, obtained less than 30 months after vaccination. In DNA, the CDR3 is TGTGCCAGCAGGAGGGGGCAGGGTCTTTATGGCTACACCTTC. Its translation is CASRRGQGLYGYTF.